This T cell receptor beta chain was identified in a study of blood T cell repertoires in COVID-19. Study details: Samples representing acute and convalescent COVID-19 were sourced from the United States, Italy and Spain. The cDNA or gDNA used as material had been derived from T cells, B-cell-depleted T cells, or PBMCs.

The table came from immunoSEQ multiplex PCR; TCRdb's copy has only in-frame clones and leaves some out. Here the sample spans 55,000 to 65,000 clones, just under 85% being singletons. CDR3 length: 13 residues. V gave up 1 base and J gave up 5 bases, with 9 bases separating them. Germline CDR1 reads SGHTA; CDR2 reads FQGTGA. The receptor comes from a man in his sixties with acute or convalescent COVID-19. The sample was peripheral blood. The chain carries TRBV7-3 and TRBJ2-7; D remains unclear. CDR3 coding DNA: TGTGCCAGCAGCTTAAGGCTCGCCGACGAGCAGTACTTC. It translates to CASSLRLADEQYF.